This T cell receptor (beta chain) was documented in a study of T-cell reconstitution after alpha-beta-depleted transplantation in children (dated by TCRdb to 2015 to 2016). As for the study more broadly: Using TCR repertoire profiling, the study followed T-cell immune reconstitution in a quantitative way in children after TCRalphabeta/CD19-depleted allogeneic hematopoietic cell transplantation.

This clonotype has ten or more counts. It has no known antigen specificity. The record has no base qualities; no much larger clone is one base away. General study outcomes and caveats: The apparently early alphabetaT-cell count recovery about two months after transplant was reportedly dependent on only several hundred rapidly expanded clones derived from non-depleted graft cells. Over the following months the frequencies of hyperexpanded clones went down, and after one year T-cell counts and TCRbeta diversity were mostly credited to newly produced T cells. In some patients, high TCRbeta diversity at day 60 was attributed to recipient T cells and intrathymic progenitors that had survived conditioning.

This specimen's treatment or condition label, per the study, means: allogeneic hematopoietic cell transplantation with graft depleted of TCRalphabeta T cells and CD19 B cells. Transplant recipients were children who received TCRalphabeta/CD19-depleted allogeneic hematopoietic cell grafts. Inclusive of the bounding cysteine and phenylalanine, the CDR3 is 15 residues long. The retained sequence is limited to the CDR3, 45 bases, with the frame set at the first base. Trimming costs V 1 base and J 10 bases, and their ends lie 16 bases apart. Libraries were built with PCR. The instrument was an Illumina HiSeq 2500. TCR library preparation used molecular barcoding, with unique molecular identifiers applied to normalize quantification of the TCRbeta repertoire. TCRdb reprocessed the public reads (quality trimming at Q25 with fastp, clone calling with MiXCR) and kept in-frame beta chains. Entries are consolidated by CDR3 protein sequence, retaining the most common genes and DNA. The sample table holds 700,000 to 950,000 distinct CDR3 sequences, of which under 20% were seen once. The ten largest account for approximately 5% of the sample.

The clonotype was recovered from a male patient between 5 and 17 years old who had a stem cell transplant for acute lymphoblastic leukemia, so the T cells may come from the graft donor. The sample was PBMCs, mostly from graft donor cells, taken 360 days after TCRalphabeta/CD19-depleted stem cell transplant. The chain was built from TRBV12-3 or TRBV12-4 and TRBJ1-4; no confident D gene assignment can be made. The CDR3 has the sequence CASSLVSPVTGKLFF. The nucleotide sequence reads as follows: TGTGCCAGCAGTTTAGTTTCCCCTGTAACGGGAAAACTGTTTTTT.